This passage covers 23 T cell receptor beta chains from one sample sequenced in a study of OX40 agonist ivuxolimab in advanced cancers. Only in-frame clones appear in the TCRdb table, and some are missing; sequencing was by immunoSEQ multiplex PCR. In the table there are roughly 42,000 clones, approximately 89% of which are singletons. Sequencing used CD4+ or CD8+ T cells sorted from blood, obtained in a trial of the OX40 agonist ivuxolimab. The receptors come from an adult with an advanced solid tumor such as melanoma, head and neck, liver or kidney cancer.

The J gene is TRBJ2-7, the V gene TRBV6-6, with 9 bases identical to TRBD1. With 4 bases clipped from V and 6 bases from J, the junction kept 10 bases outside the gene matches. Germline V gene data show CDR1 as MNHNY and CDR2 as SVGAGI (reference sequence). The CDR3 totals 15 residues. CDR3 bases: TGTGCCAGCAGTTTCATGGACAGGGGCCTGGCCGAGCAGTACTTC. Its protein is CASSFMDRGLAEQYF.

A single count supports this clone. The CDR3 coding sequence is TGTGCCAGCAGCGTAGCTCAAGGAGGAAACACCATATATTTT. Its protein product is CASSVAQGGNTIYF. The gene calls are TRBV9 and TRBJ1-3; D gene uncertain. Trimming pared 0 bases from V and 4 bases from J, leaving 8 bases between. From germline, CDR1 is SGDLS and CDR2 YYNGEE. The CDR3 covers 14 residues.

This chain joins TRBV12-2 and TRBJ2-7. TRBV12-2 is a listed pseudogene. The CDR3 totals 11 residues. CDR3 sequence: CASRPWGEQYF. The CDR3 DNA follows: TGTGCAAGTCGCCCATGGGGCGAGCAGTACTTC.

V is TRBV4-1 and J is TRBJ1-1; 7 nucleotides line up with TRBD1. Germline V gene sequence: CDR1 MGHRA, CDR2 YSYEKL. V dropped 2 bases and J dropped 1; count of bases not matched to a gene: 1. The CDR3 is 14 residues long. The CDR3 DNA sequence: TGCGCCAGCAGCCAAAGGACAGGGAACACTGAAGCTTTCTTT. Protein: CASSQRTGNTEAFF.

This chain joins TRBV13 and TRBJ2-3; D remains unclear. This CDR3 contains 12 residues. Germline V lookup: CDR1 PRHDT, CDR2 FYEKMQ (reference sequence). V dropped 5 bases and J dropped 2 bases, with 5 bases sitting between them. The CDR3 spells CASSGYTDTQYF. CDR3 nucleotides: TGTGCCAGCAGCGGGTACACAGATACGCAGTATTTT.

CDR3 sequence: CASSYRDGTEAFF. CDR3 coding DNA: TGTGCCAGCAGTTACAGGGACGGCACTGAAGCTTTCTTT. The V call is TRBV5-8, the J call TRBJ1-1; D might be TRBD1 (6 bases). The CDR3 consists of 13 residues. V was pared by 5 bases and J by 4 bases, with 12 bases between. Germline CDR1 SGHTS, CDR2 YDEGEE.

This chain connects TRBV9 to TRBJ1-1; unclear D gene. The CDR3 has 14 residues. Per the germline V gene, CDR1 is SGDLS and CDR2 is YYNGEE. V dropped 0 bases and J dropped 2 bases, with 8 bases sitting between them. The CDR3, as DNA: TGTGCCAGCAGCGTAGCCGTAGATAACACTGAAGCTTTCTTT. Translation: CASSVAVDNTEAFF.

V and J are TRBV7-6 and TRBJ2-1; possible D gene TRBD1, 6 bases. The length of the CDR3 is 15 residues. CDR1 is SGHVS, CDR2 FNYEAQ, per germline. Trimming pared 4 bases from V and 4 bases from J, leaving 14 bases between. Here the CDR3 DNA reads TGTGCCAGCAGCTGTTGGGACACGGTTTACAATGAGCAGTTCTTC. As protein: CASSCWDTVYNEQFF.

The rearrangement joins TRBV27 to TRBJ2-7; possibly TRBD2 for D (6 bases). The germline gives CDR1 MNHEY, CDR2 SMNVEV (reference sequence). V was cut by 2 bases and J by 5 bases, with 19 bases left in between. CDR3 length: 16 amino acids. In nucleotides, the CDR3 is TGTGCCAGCAGTTTAAAGGGAAGGAGGGGTTGGGACGAGCAGTACTTC. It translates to CASSLKGRRGWDEQYF.

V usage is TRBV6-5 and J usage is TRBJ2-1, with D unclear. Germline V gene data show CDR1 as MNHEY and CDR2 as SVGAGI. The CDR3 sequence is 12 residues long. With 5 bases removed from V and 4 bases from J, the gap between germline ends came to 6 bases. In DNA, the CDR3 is TGTGCCAGCAGTAACGTATACAATGAGCAGTTCTTC. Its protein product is CASSNVYNEQFF.

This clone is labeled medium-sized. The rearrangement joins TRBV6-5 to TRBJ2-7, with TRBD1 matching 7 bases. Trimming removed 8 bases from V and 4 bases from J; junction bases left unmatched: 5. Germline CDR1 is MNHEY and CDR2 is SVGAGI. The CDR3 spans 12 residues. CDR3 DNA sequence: TGTGCCAGCGGACAGGCTGGATACGAGCAGTACTTC. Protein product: CASGQAGYEQYF.

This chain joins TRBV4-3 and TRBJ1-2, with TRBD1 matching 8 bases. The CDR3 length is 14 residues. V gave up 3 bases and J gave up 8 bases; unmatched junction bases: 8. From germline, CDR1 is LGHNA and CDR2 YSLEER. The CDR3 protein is CASSQSQGAPGYTF. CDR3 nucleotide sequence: TGCGCCAGCAGCCAGTCCCAGGGGGCGCCCGGCTACACCTTC.

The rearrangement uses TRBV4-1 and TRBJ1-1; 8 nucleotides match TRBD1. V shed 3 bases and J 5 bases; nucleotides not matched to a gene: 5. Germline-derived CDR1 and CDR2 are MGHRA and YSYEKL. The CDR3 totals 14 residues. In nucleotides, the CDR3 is TGCGCCAGCAGCCAGACAGGGGTGGGGACTGAAGCTTTCTTT. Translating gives CASSQTGVGTEAFF.

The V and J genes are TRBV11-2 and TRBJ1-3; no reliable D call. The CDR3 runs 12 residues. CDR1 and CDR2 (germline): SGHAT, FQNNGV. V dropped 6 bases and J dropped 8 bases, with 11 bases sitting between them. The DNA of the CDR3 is TGTGCCAGCAGGGGTACCGGAGACACCATATATTTT. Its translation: CASRGTGDTIYF. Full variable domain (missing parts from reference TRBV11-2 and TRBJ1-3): EAGVAQSPRYKIIEKRQSVAFWCNPISGHATLYWYQQILGQGPKLLIQFQNNGVVDDSQLPKDRFSAERLKGVDSTLKIQPAKLEDSAVYLCASRGTGDTIYFGEGSWLTVV.

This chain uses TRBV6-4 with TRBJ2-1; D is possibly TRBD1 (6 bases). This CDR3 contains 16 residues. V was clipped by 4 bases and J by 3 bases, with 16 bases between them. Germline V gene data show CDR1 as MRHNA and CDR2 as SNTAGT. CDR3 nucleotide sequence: TGTGCCAGCAGTGCCGTATGGGGGCCGGTCTACAATGAGCAGTTCTTC. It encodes CASSAVWGPVYNEQFF.

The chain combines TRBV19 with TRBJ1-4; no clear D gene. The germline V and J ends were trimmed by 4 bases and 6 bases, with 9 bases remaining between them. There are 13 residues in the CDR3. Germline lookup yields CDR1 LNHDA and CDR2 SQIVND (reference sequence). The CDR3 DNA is TGTGCCAGTAGTACGCTCCTAGATGAAAAACTGTTTTTT. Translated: CASSTLLDEKLFF.

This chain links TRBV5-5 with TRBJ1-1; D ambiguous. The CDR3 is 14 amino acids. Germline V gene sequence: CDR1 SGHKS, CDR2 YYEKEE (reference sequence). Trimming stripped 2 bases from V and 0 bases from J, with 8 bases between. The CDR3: CASSFGVVNTEAFF. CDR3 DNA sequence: TGTGCCAGCAGCTTTGGGGTTGTGAACACTGAAGCTTTCTTT. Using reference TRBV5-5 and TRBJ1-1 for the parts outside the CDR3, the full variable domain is DAGVTQSPTHLIKTRGQQVTLRCSPISGHKSVSWYQQVLGQGPQFIFQYYEKEERGRGNFPDRFSARQFPNYSSELNVNALLLGDSALYLCASSFGVVNTEAFFGQGTRLTVV.

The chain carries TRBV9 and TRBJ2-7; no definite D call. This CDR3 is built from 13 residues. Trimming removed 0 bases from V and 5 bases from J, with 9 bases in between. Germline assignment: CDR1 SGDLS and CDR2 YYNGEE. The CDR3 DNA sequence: TGTGCCAGCAGCGTAGGGACCTCTGACGAGCAGTACTTC. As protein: CASSVGTSDEQYF.

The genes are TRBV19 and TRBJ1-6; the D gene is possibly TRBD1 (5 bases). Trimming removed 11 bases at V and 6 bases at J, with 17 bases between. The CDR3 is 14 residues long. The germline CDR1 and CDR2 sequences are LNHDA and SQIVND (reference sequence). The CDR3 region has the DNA TGTGCCGTCAGACAGCTTTATCCTAATTCACCCCTCCACTTT. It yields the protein CAVRQLYPNSPLHF. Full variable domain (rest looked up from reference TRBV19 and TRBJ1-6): DGGITQSPKYLFRKEGQNVTLSCEQNLNHDAMYWYRQDPGQGLRLIYYSQIVNDFQKGDIAEGYSVSREKKESFPLTVTSAQKNPTAFYLCAVRQLYPNSPLHFGNGTRLTVT.

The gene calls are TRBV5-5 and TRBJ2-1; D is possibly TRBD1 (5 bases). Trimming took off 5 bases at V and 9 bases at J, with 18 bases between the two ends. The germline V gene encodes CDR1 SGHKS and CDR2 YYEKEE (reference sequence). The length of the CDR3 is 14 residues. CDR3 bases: TGTGCCAGCAGGCATGATACAGGAAGCAGTGAGCAGTTCTTC. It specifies CASRHDTGSSEQFF.

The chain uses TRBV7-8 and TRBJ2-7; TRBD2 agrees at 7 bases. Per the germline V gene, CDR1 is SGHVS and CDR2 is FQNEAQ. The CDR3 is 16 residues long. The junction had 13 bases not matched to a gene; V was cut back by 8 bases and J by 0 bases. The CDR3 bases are TGTGCCAGCTCTCGGGACTACCCAGCGGACTCCTACGAGCAGTACTTC. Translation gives CASSRDYPADSYEQYF.

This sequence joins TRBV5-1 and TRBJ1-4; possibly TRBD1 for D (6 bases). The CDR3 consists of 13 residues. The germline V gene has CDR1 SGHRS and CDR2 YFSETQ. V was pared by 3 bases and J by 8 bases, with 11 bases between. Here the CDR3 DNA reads TGCGCCAGCAGCTCCAGGGGTAACGAAAAACTGTTTTTT. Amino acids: CASSSRGNEKLFF.

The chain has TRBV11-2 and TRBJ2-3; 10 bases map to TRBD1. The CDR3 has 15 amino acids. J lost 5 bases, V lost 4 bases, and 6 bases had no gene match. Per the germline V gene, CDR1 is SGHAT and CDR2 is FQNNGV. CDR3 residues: CASSSYRDRGDTQYF. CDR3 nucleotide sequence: TGTGCCAGCAGCTCCTACCGGGACAGGGGAGATACGCAGTATTTT.